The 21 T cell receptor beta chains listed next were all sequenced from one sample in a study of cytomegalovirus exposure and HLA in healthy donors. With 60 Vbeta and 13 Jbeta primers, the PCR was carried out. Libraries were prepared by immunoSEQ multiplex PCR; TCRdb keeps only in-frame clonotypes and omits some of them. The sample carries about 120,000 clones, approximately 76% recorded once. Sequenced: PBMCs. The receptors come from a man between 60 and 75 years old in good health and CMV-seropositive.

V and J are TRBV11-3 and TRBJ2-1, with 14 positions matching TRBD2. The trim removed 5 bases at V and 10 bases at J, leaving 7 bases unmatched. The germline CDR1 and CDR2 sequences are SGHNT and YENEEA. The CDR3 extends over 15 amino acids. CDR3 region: CASSLGLAGGEEQFF. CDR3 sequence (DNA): TGTGCCAGCAGCCTCGGACTAGCGGGAGGAGAGGAGCAGTTCTTC.

DNA for the CDR3: TGTGCCAGCAGCTCGGGACAGGGGGAATATGGCTACACCTTC. It yields the protein CASSSGQGEYGYTF. J is TRBJ1-2 and V is TRBV7-3; TRBD1 agrees at 11 bases. Germline values: CDR1 SGHTA, CDR2 FQGTGA. Losses at the gene ends were 4 bases for V and 5 bases for J; bases not matched to a gene: 3. The CDR3 covers 14 residues.

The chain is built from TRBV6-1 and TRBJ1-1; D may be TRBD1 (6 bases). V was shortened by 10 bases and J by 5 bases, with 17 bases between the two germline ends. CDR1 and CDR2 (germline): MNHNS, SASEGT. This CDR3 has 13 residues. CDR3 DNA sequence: TGTGCCACCCACCTAATCCAGGGGACTGAAGCTTTCTTT. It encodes CATHLIQGTEAFF.

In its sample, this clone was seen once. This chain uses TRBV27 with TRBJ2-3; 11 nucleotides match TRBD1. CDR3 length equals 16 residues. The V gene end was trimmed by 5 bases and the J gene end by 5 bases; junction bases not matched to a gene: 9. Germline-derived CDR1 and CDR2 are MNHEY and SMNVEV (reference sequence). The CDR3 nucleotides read TGTGCCAGCAGTCCCTACGGACAGGGGGCTGGAGATACGCAGTATTTT. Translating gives CASSPYGQGAGDTQYF.

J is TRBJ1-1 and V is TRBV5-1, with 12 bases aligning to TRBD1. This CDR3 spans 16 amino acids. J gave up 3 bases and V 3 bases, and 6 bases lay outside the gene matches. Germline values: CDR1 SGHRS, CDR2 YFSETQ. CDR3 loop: CASSSGDRGRDTEAFF. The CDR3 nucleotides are TGCGCCAGCAGCTCTGGGGACAGGGGGCGGGACACTGAAGCTTTCTTT.

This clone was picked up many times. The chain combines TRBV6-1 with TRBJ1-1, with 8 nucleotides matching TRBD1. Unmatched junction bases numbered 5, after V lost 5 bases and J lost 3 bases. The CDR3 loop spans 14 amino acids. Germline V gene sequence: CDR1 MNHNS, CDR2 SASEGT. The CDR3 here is CASSPDRGDTEAFF. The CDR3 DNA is TGTGCCAGCAGTCCCGACAGGGGAGACACTGAAGCTTTCTTT.

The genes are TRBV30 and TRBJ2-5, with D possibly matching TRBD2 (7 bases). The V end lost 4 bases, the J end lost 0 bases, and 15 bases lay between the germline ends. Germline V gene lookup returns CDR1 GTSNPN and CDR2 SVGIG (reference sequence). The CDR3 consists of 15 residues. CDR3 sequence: CAWTKGGGYQETQYF. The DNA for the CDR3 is TGTGCCTGGACGAAGGGGGGAGGGTACCAAGAGACCCAGTACTTC.

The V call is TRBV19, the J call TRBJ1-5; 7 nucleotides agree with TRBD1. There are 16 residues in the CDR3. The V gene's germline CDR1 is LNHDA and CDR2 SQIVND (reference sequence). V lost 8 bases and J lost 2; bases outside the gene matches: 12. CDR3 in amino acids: CASSGGFRRRNQPQHF. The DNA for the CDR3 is TGTGCCAGTTCAGGGGGGTTCCGGAGGCGCAATCAGCCCCAGCATTTT.

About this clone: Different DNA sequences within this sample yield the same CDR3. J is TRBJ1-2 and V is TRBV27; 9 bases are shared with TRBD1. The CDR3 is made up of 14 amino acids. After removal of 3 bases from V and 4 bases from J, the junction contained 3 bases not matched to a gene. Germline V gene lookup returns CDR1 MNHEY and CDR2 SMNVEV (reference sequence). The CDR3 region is CASSLTGGSYGYTF. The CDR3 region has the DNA TGTGCCAGCAGTTTGACAGGGGGTAGCTATGGCTACACCTTC.

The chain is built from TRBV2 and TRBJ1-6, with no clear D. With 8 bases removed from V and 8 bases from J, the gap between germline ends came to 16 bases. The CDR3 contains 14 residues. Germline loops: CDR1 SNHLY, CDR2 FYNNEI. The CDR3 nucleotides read TGTGCCAGCCTTTTTGAGGGTATGGATTCACCCCTCCACTTT. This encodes CASLFEGMDSPLHF.

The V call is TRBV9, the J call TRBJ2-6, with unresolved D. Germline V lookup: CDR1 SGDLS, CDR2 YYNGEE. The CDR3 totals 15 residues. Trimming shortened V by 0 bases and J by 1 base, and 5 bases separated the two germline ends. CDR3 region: CASSVDSSGANVLTF. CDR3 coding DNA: TGTGCCAGCAGCGTAGACTCTTCTGGGGCCAACGTCCTGACTTTC.

The CDR3 region is CASSARVEGYTF. CDR3 DNA: TGTGCCAGCAGCGCCAGGGTGGAGGGCTACACCTTC. This sequence joins TRBV5-5 and TRBJ1-2, with D perhaps TRBD1 (5 bases). The CDR3 runs 12 residues. Trimming left V 4 bases short and J 8 bases short, with 12 bases between. Germline V gene data show CDR1 as SGHKS and CDR2 as YYEKEE (reference sequence).

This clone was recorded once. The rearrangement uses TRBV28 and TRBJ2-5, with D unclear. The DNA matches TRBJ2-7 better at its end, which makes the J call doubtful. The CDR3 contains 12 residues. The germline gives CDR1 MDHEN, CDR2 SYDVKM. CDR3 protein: CASTLSSYEQYF. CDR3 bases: TGTGCCAGCACGCTAAGCTCCTACGAGCAGTACTTC.

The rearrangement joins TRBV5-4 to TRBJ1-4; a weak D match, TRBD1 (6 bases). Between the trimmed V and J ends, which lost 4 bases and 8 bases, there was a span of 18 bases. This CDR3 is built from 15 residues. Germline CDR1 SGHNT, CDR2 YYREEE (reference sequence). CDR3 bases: TGTGCCAGCAGCCGACCCGGGGGGGGCAGCGAAAAACTGTTTTTT. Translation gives CASSRPGGGSEKLFF.

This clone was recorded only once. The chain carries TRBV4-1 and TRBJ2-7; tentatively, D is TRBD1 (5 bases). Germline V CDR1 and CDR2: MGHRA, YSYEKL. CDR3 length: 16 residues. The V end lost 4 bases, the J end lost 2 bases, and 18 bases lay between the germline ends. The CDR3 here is CASSLTTQDTPYEQYF. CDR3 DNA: TGCGCCAGCAGCCTTACTACCCAGGACACCCCCTACGAGCAGTACTTC.

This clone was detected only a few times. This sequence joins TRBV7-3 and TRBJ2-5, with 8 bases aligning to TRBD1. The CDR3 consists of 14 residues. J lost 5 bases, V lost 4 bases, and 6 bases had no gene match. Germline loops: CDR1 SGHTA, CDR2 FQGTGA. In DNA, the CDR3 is TGTGCCAGCAGCTCCGGGACAGGCGGGGAGACCCAGTACTTC. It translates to CASSSGTGGETQYF.

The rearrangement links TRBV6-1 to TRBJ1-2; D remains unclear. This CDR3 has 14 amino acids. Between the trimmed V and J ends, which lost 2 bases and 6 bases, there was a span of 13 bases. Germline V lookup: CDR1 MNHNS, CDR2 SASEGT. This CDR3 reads CASSESGRRDGYTF. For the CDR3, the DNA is TGTGCCAGCAGTGAATCGGGCCGGCGGGATGGCTACACCTTC.

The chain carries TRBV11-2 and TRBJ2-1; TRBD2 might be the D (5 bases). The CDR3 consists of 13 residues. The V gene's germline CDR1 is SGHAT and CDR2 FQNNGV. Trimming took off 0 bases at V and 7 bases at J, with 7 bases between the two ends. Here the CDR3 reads CASSLERENEQFF. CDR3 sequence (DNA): TGTGCCAGCAGCTTAGAACGGGAAAATGAGCAGTTCTTC.

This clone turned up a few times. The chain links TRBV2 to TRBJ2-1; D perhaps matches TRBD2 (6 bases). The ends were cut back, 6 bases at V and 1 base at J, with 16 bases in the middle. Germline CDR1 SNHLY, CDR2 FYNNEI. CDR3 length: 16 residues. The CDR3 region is CASSFAGTSSYNEQFF. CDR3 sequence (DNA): TGTGCCAGCAGCTTCGCCGGGACTTCTTCCTACAATGAGCAGTTCTTC.

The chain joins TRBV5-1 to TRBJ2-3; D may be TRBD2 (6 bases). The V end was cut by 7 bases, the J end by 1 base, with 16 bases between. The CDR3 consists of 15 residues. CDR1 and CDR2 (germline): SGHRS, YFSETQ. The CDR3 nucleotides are TGCGCCAGCGGCGCGGGGCGCCCCGGCACAGATACGCAGTATTTT. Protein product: CASGAGRPGTDTQYF.

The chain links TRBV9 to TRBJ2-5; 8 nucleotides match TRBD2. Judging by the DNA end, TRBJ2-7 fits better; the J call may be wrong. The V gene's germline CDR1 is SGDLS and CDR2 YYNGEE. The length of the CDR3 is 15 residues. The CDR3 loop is CASSVETSGNYEQYF. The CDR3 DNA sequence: TGTGCCAGCAGCGTAGAAACTAGCGGTAACTACGAGCAGTACTTC.